The 25 T cell receptor beta chains in this list originate from one sample, sequenced in a study of blood T cell repertoires in COVID-19. This table comes from immunoSEQ multiplex PCR, and its TCRdb copy is limited to in-frame clones, with some not included. Of fewer than 250,000 clones listed, almost 85% are singletons. The sequenced material came from peripheral blood. These receptors were collected from a woman aged 45-60 years with active or convalescent COVID-19.

The chain links TRBV10-1 to TRBJ2-3; D not certain. Germline CDR1 is WNHNN and CDR2 is SYGVQD (reference sequence). The CDR3 length is 14 residues. The V and J ends lost 2 bases and 2 bases respectively, with 8 bases between them. The CDR3 nucleotides read TGCGCCAGCAGTGAGAGAGGCGACACAGATACGCAGTATTTT. Protein product: CASSERGDTDTQYF.

This rearrangement joins TRBV11-1 to TRBJ2-2; tentative D call: TRBD2 (5 bases). The germline V and J ends were trimmed by 10 bases and 0 bases, with 12 bases remaining between them. The CDR3 extends over 14 amino acids. Germline V gene sequence: CDR1 SGHAT, CDR2 FQDESV (reference sequence). CDR3 coding DNA: TGTGCCACAAGAGCGGTATCGAACACCGGGGAGCTGTTTTTT. Residues: CATRAVSNTGELFF. Based on the CDR3 plus reference TRBV11-1 and TRBJ2-2, the full variable domain is EAEVAQSPRYKITEKSQAVAFWCDPISGHATLYWYRQILGQGPELLVQFQDESVVDDSQLPKDRFSAERLKGVDSTLKIQPAELGDSAMYLCATRAVSNTGELFFGEGSRLTVL.

The chain couples TRBV7-2 to TRBJ2-1, with TRBD2 matching over 8 bases. After removal of 4 bases from V and 1 base from J, the junction contained 6 bases not matched to a gene. The CDR3 extends over 16 amino acids. Germline values: CDR1 SGHTA, CDR2 FQGNSA. In DNA form, the CDR3 reads TGTGCCAGCAGCTCGATAGCGGGATCTTCCTACAATGAGCAGTTCTTC. It codes for CASSSIAGSSYNEQFF. The whole variable domain, remainder taken from reference TRBV7-2 and TRBJ2-1, is GAGVSQSPSNKVTEKGKDVELRCDPISGHTALYWYRQSLGQGLEFLIYFQGNSAPDKSGLPSDRFSAERTGGSVSTLTIQRTQQEDSAVYLCASSSIAGSSYNEQFFGPGTRLTVL.

The rearrangement uses TRBV4-1 and TRBJ1-1, with a possible D match to TRBD1 (5 bases). This CDR3 is 13 amino acids long. Germline values: CDR1 MGHRA, CDR2 YSYEKL. The ends were cut back, 4 bases at V and 5 bases at J, with 11 bases in the middle. The CDR3 nucleotides are TGCGCCAGCAGCCCCAGGGAGGGAACTGAAGCTTTCTTT. Translating it yields CASSPREGTEAFF.

In its sample, this clone was seen once. This chain joins TRBV3-1 (or the pseudogene TRBV3-2) and TRBJ1-6; 7 nucleotides align to TRBD1. The CDR3 sequence is 15 residues long. Germline V gene lookup returns CDR1 LGHDT and CDR2 YNNKEL (reference sequence). V trimming: 3 bases; J trimming: 8 bases; junction bases outside the gene matches: 7. CDR3 nucleotides: TGTGCCAGCAGCCAGTCGACAGGGTGGGATTCACCCCTCCACTTT. Translation: CASSQSTGWDSPLHF.

The rearrangement joins TRBV9 to TRBJ1-2; 7 bases agree with TRBD1. The CDR3 length is 18 residues. The ends lost 3 bases at V and 8 bases at J; junction bases unmatched: 22. The germline CDR1 and CDR2 sequences are SGDLS and YYNGEE. This chain's CDR3 is CASSALGSRGGAPGGYTF. The CDR3 DNA reads TGTGCCAGCAGCGCCCTGGGCTCGAGAGGGGGCGCCCCGGGAGGCTACACCTTC.

The rearrangement uses TRBV7-6 and TRBJ1-2; 7 nucleotides match TRBD1. V gave up 5 bases and J gave up 5 bases; unmatched junction bases: 11. The CDR3 is 15 residues long. Germline V CDR1 and CDR2: SGHVS, FNYEAQ. The CDR3 DNA follows: TGTGCCAGCAGCCCCACGACAGGGTCTCGTTATGGCTACACCTTC. Its translation: CASSPTTGSRYGYTF.

The rearrangement joins TRBV7-9 to TRBJ2-2, with a tentative D call TRBD2 (5 bases). Germline CDR1 reads SEHNR; CDR2 reads FQNEAQ (reference sequence). There are 13 residues in the CDR3. The V and J ends lost 5 bases and 7 bases respectively, with 11 bases between them. The CDR3 region is CASSADGDGELFF. The DNA of the CDR3 is TGTGCCAGCAGCGCGGACGGGGACGGGGAGCTGTTTTTT.

The genes are TRBV27 and TRBJ1-1; tentatively, D is TRBD1 (5 bases). Trimming took off 2 bases at V and 4 bases at J, with 11 bases between the two ends. The germline V gene has CDR1 MNHEY and CDR2 SMNVEV (reference sequence). The CDR3 length is 14 residues. The CDR3 protein is CASSLKRGGTEAFF. In DNA, the CDR3 is TGTGCCAGCAGTTTAAAGCGGGGGGGCACTGAAGCTTTCTTT.

V is TRBV6-5 and J is TRBJ2-2; D may be TRBD1 (5 bases). The germline CDR1 and CDR2 sequences are MNHEY and SVGAGI. The CDR3 spans 13 residues. Trimming pared 10 bases from V and 2 bases from J, leaving 11 bases between. The CDR3 DNA is TGTGCCACTCAGGGTTTAAACACCGGGGAGCTGTTTTTT. Its protein is CATQGLNTGELFF.

This clone has a single count. The chain joins TRBV5-6 to TRBJ2-1; 9 nucleotides line up with TRBD2. With V trimmed by 3 bases and J by 7 bases, 11 bases remained unmatched. CDR3 length equals 16 residues. Germline V gene sequence: CDR1 SGHDT, CDR2 YYEEEE. The CDR3 loop reads CASSSQGSGSFNEQFF. The CDR3 DNA follows: TGTGCCAGCAGCTCCCAGGGTAGCGGGAGTTTTAATGAGCAGTTCTTC.

V usage is TRBV10-3 and J usage is TRBJ2-7; 11 nucleotides line up with TRBD1. CDR3 length: 15 amino acids. V lost 2 bases and J lost 1; bases outside the gene matches: 1. Looked up from germline, CDR1 is ENHRY and CDR2 is SYGVKD. The CDR3 DNA follows: TGTGCCATCAGTGAGGGGACAGGGGGATCCTACGAGCAGTACGTC. Translation: CAISEGTGGSYEQYV.

The chain has TRBV19 and TRBJ2-1; a possible D gene is TRBD2 (6 bases). Trimming cost V 3 bases and J 0 bases, with 12 bases left between them. The CDR3 runs 16 residues. Germline CDR1 LNHDA, CDR2 SQIVND (reference sequence). The chain's CDR3 is CASSIPAGSSYNEQFF. The CDR3 coding sequence is TGTGCCAGTAGTATCCCCGCGGGAAGCTCCTACAATGAGCAGTTCTTC.

The chain employs TRBV2 and TRBJ1-1, with D maybe TRBD1 (5 bases). Trimming left V 4 bases short and J 9 bases short, with 15 bases between. This CDR3 has 13 amino acids. Germline CDR1 SNHLY, CDR2 FYNNEI. The CDR3 DNA is TGTGCCAGCAGTGGGGGTGAACAGGTACAAGCTTTCTTT. It yields the protein CASSGGEQVQAFF. Looking up the rest from reference TRBV2 and TRBJ1-1 gives the full variable domain: EPEVTQTPSHQVTQMGQEVILRCVPISNHLYFYWYRQILGQKVEFLVSFYNNEISEKSEIFDDQFSVERPDGSNFTLKIRSTKLEDSAMYFCASSGGEQVQAFFGQGTRLTVV.

The chain recombines TRBV6-2 or TRBV6-3 with TRBJ2-1, with D possibly being TRBD2 (5 bases). V was trimmed by 4 bases and J by 8 bases, leaving 12 bases between them. The germline V gene has CDR1 MNHEY and CDR2 SVGEGT. CDR3 length equals 13 residues. The CDR3 DNA reads as TGTGCCAGCAGTTTAACCCCGGAGGATGAGCAGTTCTTC. It yields the protein CASSLTPEDEQFF.

The gene calls are TRBV6-1 and TRBJ2-2; D unresolved. Trimming pared 1 base from V and 5 bases from J, leaving 8 bases between. Germline assignment: CDR1 MNHNS and CDR2 SASEGT. The CDR3 has 14 residues. CDR3 coding DNA: TGTGCCAGCAGTGAAGGAGTACGGACCGGGGAGCTGTTTTTT. Residues: CASSEGVRTGELFF.

The rearrangement uses TRBV19 and TRBJ2-1; 9 bases are a match to TRBD1. CDR3 length: 15 residues. Germline CDR1 and CDR2: LNHDA and SQIVND (reference sequence). V trimming: 2 bases; J trimming: 10 bases; junction bases outside the gene matches: 9. The CDR3 DNA reads TGTGCCAGTAGTATAACAGGGGGCCCCTCGGGAGAGCAGTTCTTC. It yields the protein CASSITGGPSGEQFF.

This sequence joins TRBV19 and TRBJ1-5, with 7 bases identical to TRBD1. The CDR3 is 13 residues long. Looked up from germline, CDR1 is LNHDA and CDR2 is SQIVND (reference sequence). Trimming took 5 bases from V and 7 from J; bases not matched to a gene: 5. The CDR3 sequence is CASSQQGGQPQHF. The CDR3 DNA follows: TGTGCCAGTAGTCAGCAGGGGGGACAGCCCCAGCATTTT. Variable domain in full (rest from reference TRBV19 and TRBJ1-5): DGGITQSPKYLFRKEGQNVTLSCEQNLNHDAMYWYRQDPGQGLRLIYYSQIVNDFQKGDIAEGYSVSREKKESFPLTVTSAQKNPTAFYLCASSQQGGQPQHFGDGTRLSIL.

On this clone: The junction does not match germline at one end; this may be a read error. The rearrangement joins TRBV5-1 to TRBJ2-2; 8 positions match TRBD1. CDR1 is SGHRS, CDR2 YFSETQ, per germline. This CDR3 comprises 15 residues. The CDR3 region has the DNA TGCGCCAGCAGCTCGGACAGGGCGCACACCGAGGAGCTGTTTTTT. This codes for CASSSDRAHTEELFF.

The chain links TRBV5-6 to TRBJ1-2; TRBD1 might be the D (6 bases). The CDR3 totals 15 residues. From germline, CDR1 is SGHDT and CDR2 YYEEEE. V was trimmed by 0 bases and J by 3 bases, leaving 12 bases between them. CDR3 in DNA: TGTGCCAGCAGCTTGGTGGTTGGGGGCTACTATGGCTACACCTTC. Its translation is CASSLVVGGYYGYTF.

This chain links TRBV29-1 with TRBJ2-7, with 7 bases identical to TRBD1. This CDR3 is built from 12 residues. Losses at the gene ends were 4 bases for V and 4 bases for J; bases not matched to a gene: 4. The V gene's germline CDR1 is SQVTM and CDR2 ANQGSEA. CDR3 sequence (DNA): TGCAGCGTTGCCGCAGGGGGATACGAGCAGTACTTC. Translated: CSVAAGGYEQYF.

The chain joins TRBV4-1 to TRBJ2-4; D perhaps matches TRBD2 (5 bases). In germline, CDR1 is MGHRA, CDR2 YSYEKL. The length of the CDR3 is 16 residues. Deletions cut 3 bases from V and 6 bases from J, with 18 bases between. The CDR3 nucleotides read TGCGCCAGCAGCCATCCCAGCGGTCGTCCGGGAAACATTCAGTACTTC. This translates into CASSHPSGRPGNIQYF.

V and J are TRBV19 and TRBJ2-2; no firm D call. This CDR3 region has 15 residues. Trimming shortened V by 7 bases and J by 2 bases, and 14 bases separated the two germline ends. Germline V gene data show CDR1 as LNHDA and CDR2 as SQIVND (reference sequence). The CDR3 nucleotides are TGTGCCAGTACTCACAGTCAAAGAAACACCGGGGAGCTGTTTTTT. Its translation: CASTHSQRNTGELFF. Supplemented by reference TRBV19 and TRBJ2-2, the full variable domain reads DGGITQSPKYLFRKEGQNVTLSCEQNLNHDAMYWYRQDPGQGLRLIYYSQIVNDFQKGDIAEGYSVSREKKESFPLTVTSAQKNPTAFYLCASTHSQRNTGELFFGEGSRLTVL.

The chain employs TRBV28 and TRBJ1-4; D not certain. Germline V gene lookup returns CDR1 MDHEN and CDR2 SYDVKM. This CDR3 region has 13 residues. Between the trimmed V and J ends, which lost 5 bases and 7 bases, there was a span of 11 bases. The DNA for the CDR3 is TGTGCCAGCAGTACGGAGCGTGCTGAAAAACTGTTTTTT. This codes for CASSTERAEKLFF. The variable domain in full, completed from reference TRBV28 and TRBJ1-4, reads DVKVTQSSRYLVKRTGEKVFLECVQDMDHENMFWYRQDPGLGLRLIYFSYDVKMKEKGDIPEGYSVSREKKERFSLILESASTNQTSMYLCASSTERAEKLFFGSGTQLSVL.

This clone was seen just once. V gene TRBV28 combines with J gene TRBJ2-2; TRBD2 matches 13 bases. The ends lost 5 bases at V and 0 bases at J; junction bases unmatched: 3. There are 17 residues in the CDR3. Germline V gene lookup returns CDR1 MDHEN and CDR2 SYDVKM. This CDR3 reads CASSTGLAGANTGELFF. The CDR3 region has the DNA TGTGCCAGCAGTACCGGACTAGCGGGAGCGAACACCGGGGAGCTGTTTTTT.